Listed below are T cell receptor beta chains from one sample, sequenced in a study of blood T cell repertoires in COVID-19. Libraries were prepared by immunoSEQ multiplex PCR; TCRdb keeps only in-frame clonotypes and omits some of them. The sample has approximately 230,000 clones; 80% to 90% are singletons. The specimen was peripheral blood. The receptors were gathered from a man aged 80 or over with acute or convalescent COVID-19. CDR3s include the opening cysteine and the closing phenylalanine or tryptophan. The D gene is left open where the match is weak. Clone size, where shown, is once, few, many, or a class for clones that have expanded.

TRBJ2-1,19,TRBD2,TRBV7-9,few,TGTGCCAGCAGCTTCGTCCCGGGACTAGCGGGAGGGCCGATTATTGAGCAGTTCTTC,CASSFVPGLAGGPIIEQFF
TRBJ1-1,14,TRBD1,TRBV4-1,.,TGCGCCAGCAGTTCCTTCACAGGGGGCCTCGAAGCTTTCTTT,CASSSFTGGLEAFF
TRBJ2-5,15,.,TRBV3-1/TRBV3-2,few,TGTGCCAGCAGCCAAGACTCCGGGACACAAGAGACCCAGTACTTC,CASSQDSGTQETQYF
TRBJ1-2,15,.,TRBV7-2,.,TGTGCCAGCAGCTTAGCGCGGGCGGATGGCTATGGCTACACCTTC,CASSLARADGYGYTF
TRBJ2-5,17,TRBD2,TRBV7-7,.,TGTGCTAGCAGCTTAGGCGGCCTAGCGGGCTACAAAGAGACCCAGTACTTC,CASSLGGLAGYKETQYF
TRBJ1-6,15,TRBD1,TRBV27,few,TGTGCCAGCAGTTGGTCGACAGGGTGGGATTCACCCCTCCACTTT,CASSWSTGWDSPLHF
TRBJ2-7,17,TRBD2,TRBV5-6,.,TGTGCCAGCAGCTTTAAAGCGGGAGGGCCTAACCTCTACGAGCAGTACTTC,CASSFKAGGPNLYEQYF
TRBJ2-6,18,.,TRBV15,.,TGTGCCACCAGCAGTGGACGTTCCAAGGGGGCTGGGGCCAACGTCCTGACTTTC,CATSSGRSKGAGANVLTF
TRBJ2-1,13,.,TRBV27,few,TGTGCCAGCAGCCTTTATACAGGGACTGAGCAGTTCTTC,CASSLYTGTEQFF
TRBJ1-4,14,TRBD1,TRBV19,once,TGTGCCAGTAGTAGCCGGGACAGAAATGAAAAACTGTTTTTT,CASSSRDRNEKLFF
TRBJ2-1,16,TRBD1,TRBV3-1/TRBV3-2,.,TGTGCCAGCAGACGATCTACCGGGACAGACTACAATGAGCAGTTCTTC,CASRRSTGTDYNEQFF
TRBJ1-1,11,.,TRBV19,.,TGTGCCAGTAGAACGGACACTGAAGCTTTCTTT,CASRTDTEAFF
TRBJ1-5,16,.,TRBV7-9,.,TGTGCCAGCAGCTTAGGAGGGATTGATAGCAATCAGCCCCAGCATTTT,CASSLGGIDSNQPQHF
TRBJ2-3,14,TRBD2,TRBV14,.,TGTGCCAGCAGCCGAATAGCGGGAATGGGGACGCAGTATTTT,CASSRIAGMGTQYF
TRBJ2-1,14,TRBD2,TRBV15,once,TGTGCCACCAGCGGGGGACTAGCGAACAATGAGCAGTTCTTC,CATSGGLANNEQFF
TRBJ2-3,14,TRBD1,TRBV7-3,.,TGTGCCAGCAGCTTAACCAAAACAGGGGGTACGCAGTATTTT,CASSLTKTGGTQYF
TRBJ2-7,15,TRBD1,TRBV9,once,TGTGCCAGCAGCGCCGACAGGGAACCGTACTACGAGCAGTACTTC,CASSADREPYYEQYF
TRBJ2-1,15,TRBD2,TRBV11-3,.,TGTGCCAGCAGCCGACTAGCGGGAGCGGGGAATGAGCAGTTCTTC,CASSRLAGAGNEQFF
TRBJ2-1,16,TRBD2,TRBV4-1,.,TGCGCCAGCAGCCATTTCGGACTAGCGGGGGACAATGAGCAGTTCTTC,CASSHFGLAGDNEQFF
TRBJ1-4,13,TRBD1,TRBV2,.,TGTGCCAGCGGAGGGACAGGGTATGAAAAACTGTTTTTT,CASGGTGYEKLFF
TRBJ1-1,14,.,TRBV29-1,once,TGCAGCGTTGAAGAAGCCGGGATTCCCACTGAAGCTTTCTTT,CSVEEAGIPTEAFF
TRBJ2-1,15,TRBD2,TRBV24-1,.,TGTGCCACCAGTGATGGACTAGTTCAATCGTATGAGCAGTTCTTC,CATSDGLVQSYEQFF
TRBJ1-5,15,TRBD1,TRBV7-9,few,TGTGCCAGCAGCTTACAGGGGGCAAGCAATCAGCCCCAGCATTTT,CASSLQGASNQPQHF
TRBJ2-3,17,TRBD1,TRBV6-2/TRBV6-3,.,TGTGCCAGCAGTTCCGGGACAGGGTTCACCACCACAGATACGCAGTATTTT,CASSSGTGFTTTDTQYF
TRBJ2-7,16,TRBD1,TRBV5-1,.,TGCGCCAGCAGCTTTGGGACAGGGGACCCCTCCTACGAGCAGTACTTC,CASSFGTGDPSYEQYF
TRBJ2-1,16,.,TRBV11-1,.,TGTGCCAGCAGCCCTAACCCCCTGGGCAGTTTGAATGAGCAGTTCTTC,CASSPNPLGSLNEQFF
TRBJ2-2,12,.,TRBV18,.,TGTGCCAGCTCACTACAGGCCGGGGAGCTGTTTTTT,CASSLQAGELFF
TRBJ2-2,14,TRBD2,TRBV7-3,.,TGTGCCAGCAGCCGGGGACTAGCGGTCGGGGAGCTGTTTTTT,CASSRGLAVGELFF
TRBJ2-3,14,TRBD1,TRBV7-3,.,TGTGCCAGCAGCGCCCAGGGGGCGACAGATACGCAGTATTTT,CASSAQGATDTQYF
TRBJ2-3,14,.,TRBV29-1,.,TGCAGCGTAGGGACTCCTGAAGATGGAGATACGCAGTATTTT,CSVGTPEDGDTQYF
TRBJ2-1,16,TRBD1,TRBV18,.,TGTGCCAGCTCACCGGCCGGGACAGGGGACTACAATGAGCAGTTCTTC,CASSPAGTGDYNEQFF
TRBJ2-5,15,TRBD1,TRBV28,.,TGTGCCAGCAGTGACACAGGGGGAACAGGGGAGACCCAGTACTTC,CASSDTGGTGETQYF
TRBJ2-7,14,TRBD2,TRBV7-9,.,TGTGCCAGCAGCTTAACTAGCGGCCCTCACGAGCAGTACTTC,CASSLTSGPHEQYF
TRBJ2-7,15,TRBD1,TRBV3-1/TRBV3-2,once,TGTGCCAGCAGCTCTCGACAGGGGGCTTCATACGAGCAGTACTTC,CASSSRQGASYEQYF
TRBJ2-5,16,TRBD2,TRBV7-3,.,TGTGCCAGCAGCTTATACGGGACTAGCGGGGTGGAGACCCAGTACTTC,CASSLYGTSGVETQYF
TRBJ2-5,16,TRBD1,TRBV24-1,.,TGTGCCACCAGTGATCCCGGGACAGAGTACCAAGAGACCCAGTACTTC,CATSDPGTEYQETQYF
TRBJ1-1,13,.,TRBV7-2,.,TGTGCCAGCAGGCTCGGAGCCATCCCTGAAGCTTTCTTT,CASRLGAIPEAFF
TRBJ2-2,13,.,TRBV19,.,TGTGCCAGTAGTGCCTACGCGCCCGGGGAGCTGTTTTTT,CASSAYAPGELFF
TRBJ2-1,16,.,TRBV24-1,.,TGTGCCACCACTCCAGAACCCCCCCCGGGGTTCAATGAGCAGTTCTTC,CATTPEPPPGFNEQFF
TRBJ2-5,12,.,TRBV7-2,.,TGTGCCAGCAGCTTATTGGAGGAGACCCAGTACTTC,CASSLLEETQYF
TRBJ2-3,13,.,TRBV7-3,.,TGTGCCAGCAGTATCGGCCTACAGGATACGCAGTATTTT,CASSIGLQDTQYF
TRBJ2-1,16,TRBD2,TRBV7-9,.,TGTGCCAGCAGCCATGCTTTAGCGGGGGGGCTTAATGAGCAGTTCTTC,CASSHALAGGLNEQFF
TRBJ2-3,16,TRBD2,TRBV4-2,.,TGTGCCAGCAGCCAAGAACGAGCGGGGTACACAGATACGCAGTATTTT,CASSQERAGYTDTQYF
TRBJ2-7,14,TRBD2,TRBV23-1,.,TGCGCCAGCACCCTAGGACTAGGGAAATCCGAGCAGTACTTC,CASTLGLGKSEQYF
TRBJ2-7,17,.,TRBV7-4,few,TGTGCCAGCAGCTTAGCACACAGGGCCGCCGGATCCTACGAGCAGTACTTC,CASSLAHRAAGSYEQYF
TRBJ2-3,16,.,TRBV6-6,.,TGTGCCAGCAGCCCAACTTCTAGCGCTAGCACAGATACGCAGTATTTT,CASSPTSSASTDTQYF